The source of this T cell receptor (beta chain) is a study of blood T cell repertoires in COVID-19. Trimming took off 0 bases at V and 5 bases at J, with 5 bases between the two ends. In germline, CDR1 is KGHDR, CDR2 SFDVKD. This CDR3 has 13 residues. The table came from immunoSEQ multiplex PCR; TCRdb's copy has only in-frame clones and leaves some out. The sample lists some 300,000 clones, 70% to 90% seen once, with 2% to 2.5% in the top ten. This clonotype was sampled from a woman in her sixties in a cohort exposed to, infected with or recovered from COVID-19 (not recorded which). This chain uses TRBV24-1 with TRBJ2-3; D is ambiguous. The sequencing sample was made of PBMCs or T cells enriched from blood (not recorded which). The CDR3 here is CATSDLFQDTQYF. The CDR3 DNA sequence: TGTGCCACCAGTGATTTGTTCCAAGATACGCAGTATTTT.